One and the same sample provided the 4 T cell receptor beta chains below, sequenced in a study of regulatory T cells in long-lasting Graves disease. CDR3-region Arm-PCR and iRepertoire HTBI primers produced the TCR beta libraries. TCRdb processed the multiplex PCR reads anew with MiXCR; each CDR3 protein has one entry. The sample lists over 350,000 distinct CDR3 sequences, around 20% occurring once. Time point reported: persistent/refractory GD, antithyroid drugs over 5 years with positive TRAb. Scientists built the TCR library using RNA that was extracted from PBMCs. Material: peripheral blood mononuclear cells (PBMCs), obtained when the disease was refractory, from a patient treated with antithyroid drugs. The receptor source for this set is a female donor with Graves disease.

The sample holds one count of this clonotype. This chain joins TRBV7-9 and TRBJ2-5, with D possibly TRBD2 on 7 matching bases. V lost 2 bases to trimming and J lost 8 bases, with 18 bases between them. This CDR3 has 15 amino acids. Germline V gene data show CDR1 as SEHNR and CDR2 as FQNEAQ (reference sequence). CDR3 sequence (DNA): TGTGCCAGCAGCTTAAGGGGGGGGGTGGTTGAAACCCAGTACTTC. Protein sequence: CASSLRGGVVETQYF. The full variable domain, completed using reference TRBV7-9 and TRBJ2-5, is DTGVSQNPRHKITKRGQNVTFRCDPISEHNRLYWYRQTLGQGPEFLTYFQNEAQLEKSRLLSDRFSAERPKGSFSTLEIQRTEQGDSAMYLCASSLRGGVVETQYFGPGTRLLVL.

This clonotype has a count of ten or more. The rearrangement uses TRBV12-3 or TRBV12-4 and TRBJ2-7; D is possibly TRBD2 (5 bases). With 6 bases removed from V and 6 bases from J, the gap between germline ends came to 18 bases. This CDR3 contains 14 residues. The CDR3 DNA reads as TGTGCCAGCAGAGTATACGAGCGGTCTTCCGAGCAGTACTTC. Translating gives CASRVYERSSEQYF.

In this sample, this clonotype turned up many times. The chain links TRBV28 to TRBJ2-7, with 8 bases identical to TRBD1. Trimming removed 7 bases from V and 7 bases from J; junction bases left unmatched: 9. The CDR3 runs to 13 residues. Germline V gives CDR1 MDHEN, CDR2 SYDVKM. The CDR3 loop reads CASKRTGLGEQYF. DNA of the CDR3: TGTGCCAGCAAACGGACAGGGCTGGGTGAGCAGTACTTC.

This clonotype was seen ten or more times. The chain recombines TRBV7-8 with TRBJ1-2; no reliable D call. CDR1 and CDR2 (germline): SGHVS, FQNEAQ. CDR3 length: 14 amino acids. V dropped 1 base and J dropped 0 bases, with 6 bases sitting between them. CDR3 amino acids: CASSLGHSNYGYTF. The CDR3 DNA reads as TGTGCCAGCAGCTTAGGACACTCTAACTATGGCTACACCTTC.